The clone carrying this TCR beta chain was counted many times. CDR3 size: 13 residues. V lost 6 bases to trimming and J lost 5 bases; unmatched junction nucleotides: 5. It was by two-round multiplex PCR that TCR beta CDR3 was amplified from genomic DNA. First-round PCR employed TRBV- and TRBJ-specific primers for each gene. Each CDR3 protein is one row after TCRdb ran MiXCR on the multiplex PCR reads. The sample carries 31,000 or so distinct CDR3 sequences, 40% to 60% recorded once. The source of the sample is a study of prognosis after radiotherapy for stage I lung cancer. This chain links TRBV12-3 or TRBV12-4 with TRBJ2-5, with TRBD1 identical over 8 bases. The sequencing used PBMCs, collected before or after stereotactic body radiation therapy (not recorded which). The sequence derives from a donor over 45 with non-small cell lung cancer. CDR3 sequence (DNA): TGTGCCAGCAGGACAGGGGCTGGCGAGACCCAGTACTTC. Encoded protein: CASRTGAGETQYF.